The source of this T cell receptor beta chain is a study of vaccination and CD4 T cells after COVID-19. On the study more broadly: There were six male and four female convalescents, and two of them were Hispanic. Between diagnosis and the drawing of post-COVID samples lay a median 101 days (range 35 to 161).

An Oncomine TCR Beta short-read assay was used to sequence the DNA from cultured CD4+ T cells. Via MiXCR, TCRdb re-called the PCR reads, giving one row per CDR3 protein. Of approximately 4,900 distinct CDR3 sequences listed, roughly 40% are singletons. V was trimmed by 2 bases and J by 4 bases, leaving 18 bases between them. Germline CDR1 MNHEY, CDR2 SMNVEV (reference sequence). The CDR3 has 16 amino acids. Turning to this clonotype: Antigen: not known.

Treatment indicated: approximately nine-day PBMC culture with coronavirus spike peptide pools or control peptides (ViraFEST assay). Prior to the COVID-19 pandemic (2011-2018), the unexposed donor's CD4+ T cells were collected. This chain connects TRBV27 to TRBJ2-7; D unresolved. The sample consisted of CD4+ T cells from blood, cultured in vitro. This TCR came from a human donor in good health. CDR3 DNA sequence: TGTGCCAGCAGTTTAAGAAAGGACGGTGTAGGGTACGAGCAGTACTTC. Translating it yields CASSLRKDGVGYEQYF.